Below are 21 T cell receptor beta chains sequenced from a single sample in a study of T cells in Graves' hyperthyroidism and ophthalmopathy. The TCR beta CDR3 regions underwent amplification using RNA transcripts as the source. First-round RT-PCR targeting the TCR CDR3 was performed with the HTBI primer set. A single record per CDR3 protein comes from TCRdb applying MiXCR to the multiplex PCR reads. The sample lists around 370,000 distinct CDR3 sequences; about 18% were seen once. The sequenced sample was blood. These receptor sequences come from a man in his late teens or twenties with Graves' ophthalmopathy.

The chain is built from TRBV10-3 and TRBJ1-4, with no clear D. Germline V gene lookup returns CDR1 ENHRY and CDR2 SYGVKD. This CDR3 region has 13 residues. The V end lost 2 bases, the J end lost 8 bases, and 9 bases lay between the germline ends. CDR3 DNA sequence: TGTGCCATCAGTGAGCCGACCAAAGAAAAACTGTTTTTT. Its protein product is CAISEPTKEKLFF.

This clonotype has at least ten counts. V is TRBV7-2 and J is TRBJ2-1; no clear D. The germline V gene has CDR1 SGHTA and CDR2 FQGNSA. The CDR3 sequence is 13 residues long. Trimming took 5 bases from V and 0 from J, leaving 5 bases between them. DNA for the CDR3: TGTGCCAGCAGCCCCAACTCCTACAATGAGCAGTTCTTC. This gives the protein CASSPNSYNEQFF.

Ten or more counts support this clonotype. The chain employs TRBV27 and TRBJ2-5; TRBD1 matches 7 bases. Germline V CDR1 and CDR2: MNHEY, SMNVEV (reference sequence). Losses at the gene ends were 8 bases for V and 4 bases for J; bases not matched to a gene: 7. The CDR3 covers 13 residues. CDR3: CASRRQGSETQYF. CDR3 bases: TGTGCCAGCCGTAGACAGGGTTCAGAGACCCAGTACTTC.

This clonotype was seen ten or more times. The chain has TRBV12-3 or TRBV12-4 and TRBJ1-4, with D possibly matching TRBD1 (5 bases). The CDR3 has 14 amino acids. Trimming cost V 6 bases and J 5 bases, with 13 bases left between them. In nucleotides, the CDR3 is TGTGCCAGCAGCCTGACAGAACCAAATGAAAAACTGTTTTTT. Protein product: CASSLTEPNEKLFF.

This clonotype was detected ten times or more. The chain joins TRBV4-1 to TRBJ1-2; D is ambiguous. With 0 bases removed from V and 7 bases from J, the gap between germline ends came to 12 bases. This CDR3 has 14 amino acids. Germline V CDR1 and CDR2: MGHRA, YSYEKL. The CDR3 reads CASSQDTGTSGYTF. CDR3 in DNA: TGCGCCAGCAGCCAAGACACGGGTACCAGTGGCTACACCTTC.

As to this clonotype: A much larger clone differs from this one at a single base, so this may be a read error. The genes are TRBV5-1 and TRBJ2-3; TRBD1 agrees at 7 bases. The CDR3 is 15 amino acids. Germline CDR1 reads SGHRS; CDR2 reads YFSETQ. This CDR3 is CASGFWDSFTDTQYF. CDR3 nucleotides: TGCGCCAGCGGCTTTTGGGACAGTTTCACAGATACGCAGTATTTT.

The chain recombines TRBV2 with TRBJ1-1, with 12 bases identical to TRBD1. The junction had 11 bases not matched to a gene; V was cut back by 8 bases and J by 7 bases. Germline CDR1 reads SNHLY; CDR2 reads FYNNEI. This CDR3 comprises 15 residues. The CDR3 region is CASGSNRDRGLEAFF. The CDR3 bases are TGTGCCAGCGGATCCAACCGGGACAGGGGGCTTGAAGCTTTCTTT. The whole variable domain, remainder taken from reference TRBV2 and TRBJ1-1, is EPEVTQTPSHQVTQMGQEVILRCVPISNHLYFYWYRQILGQKVEFLVSFYNNEISEKSEIFDDQFSVERPDGSNFTLKIRSTKLEDSAMYFCASGSNRDRGLEAFFGQGTRLTVV.

This clonotype turned up a few times. The V gene is TRBV4-2, the J gene TRBJ1-6; D call uncertain. Trimming took off 1 base at V and 6 bases at J, with 7 bases between the two ends. Germline lookup yields CDR1 LGHNA and CDR2 YNFKEQ. The CDR3 has 14 amino acids. The chain's CDR3 is CASSQGDLNSPLHF. The CDR3, as DNA: TGTGCCAGCAGCCAAGGAGACCTTAATTCACCCCTCCACTTT.

V gene TRBV11-3 combines with J gene TRBJ1-3; TRBD1 might be the D (5 bases). The V end lost 5 bases, the J end lost 0 bases, and 8 bases lay between the germline ends. This CDR3 comprises 14 residues. Germline loops: CDR1 SGHNT, CDR2 YENEEA. The CDR3 DNA reads TGTGCCAGCAGCAGCAGGGACTCTGGAAACACCATATATTTT. Its protein product is CASSSRDSGNTIYF.

This clonotype was counted only a few times. The chain employs TRBV20-1 and TRBJ1-1; 8 bases fit TRBD1. The junction had 7 bases not matched to a gene; V was cut back by 0 bases and J by 1 base. This CDR3 is 16 amino acids long. From germline, CDR1 is DFQATT and CDR2 SNEGSKA (reference sequence). CDR3 coding DNA: TGCAGTGCTAGAGACCCGGGACAGGTCAGGAACACTGAAGCTTTCTTT. The encoded protein is CSARDPGQVRNTEAFF.

This clonotype was observed many times. The CDR3 bases are TGCGCCAGCAGCTTCTCGGACAGGGCCGAAGCTTTCTTT. It codes for CASSFSDRAEAFF. The chain has TRBV5-1 and TRBJ1-1; 8 bases map to TRBD1. CDR1 and CDR2 (germline): SGHRS, YFSETQ. V lost 2 bases to trimming and J lost 8 bases; unmatched junction nucleotides: 5. This CDR3 is 13 amino acids long.

The chain has TRBV3-1 and TRBJ2-3; 10 bases are a match to TRBD2. Germline assignment: CDR1 LGHDT and CDR2 YNNKEL (reference sequence). V was clipped by 3 bases and J by 1 base; unmatched bases: 4. The CDR3 is 16 residues long. CDR3 sequence reads: CASSHTGTSGTDTQYF. CDR3 DNA sequence: TGTGCCAGCAGCCATACCGGGACTAGCGGCACAGATACGCAGTATTTT.

This chain links TRBV20-1 with TRBJ2-5; weak D call: TRBD1 (6 bases). V was pared by 0 bases and J by 5 bases, with 13 bases between. CDR3 length: 14 amino acids. Germline CDR1 DFQATT, CDR2 SNEGSKA (reference sequence). The CDR3, as DNA: TGCAGTGCTAGAGAGGTGCACCAGGGGGAGACCCAGTACTTC. This translates into CSAREVHQGETQYF.

The genes are TRBV19 and TRBJ2-1, with 14 bases aligning to TRBD2. With V trimmed by 5 bases and J by 12 bases, 12 bases remained unmatched. CDR1 and CDR2 from the germline V gene are LNHDA and SQIVND (reference sequence). The CDR3 is made up of 16 amino acids. CDR3 loop: CASSLGLAGGAGVQFF. DNA of the CDR3: TGTGCCAGTAGTCTAGGACTAGCGGGGGGTGCCGGCGTGCAGTTCTTC.

This clonotype was observed at least ten times. The genes are TRBV5-1 and TRBJ2-1; D call uncertain. Between the trimmed V and J ends, which lost 5 bases and 10 bases, there was a span of 13 bases. CDR1 is SGHRS and CDR2 is YFSETQ in the germline V gene. This CDR3 comprises 12 residues. CDR3 region: CASRRPQGEQFF. For the CDR3, the DNA is TGCGCCAGCAGGAGACCGCAAGGCGAGCAGTTCTTC.

This clonotype was counted ten times or more. The CDR3 is CASSLAGGGATNEQFF. The CDR3 coding sequence is TGTGCCAGCAGCTTGGCCGGCGGGGGGGCAACCAATGAGCAGTTCTTC. This chain links TRBV5-6 with TRBJ2-1; 9 nucleotides align to TRBD2. CDR1 and CDR2 from the germline V gene are SGHDT and YYEEEE. The CDR3 is 16 residues long. The junction had 7 bases not matched to a gene; V was cut back by 0 bases and J by 6 bases. The whole variable domain, filled in from reference TRBV5-6 and TRBJ2-1, reads DAGVTQSPTHLIKTRGQQVTLRCSPKSGHDTVSWYQQALGQGPQFIFQYYEEEERQRGNFPDRFSGHQFPNYSSELNVNALLLGDSALYLCASSLAGGGATNEQFFGPGTRLTVL.

This chain links TRBV19 with TRBJ1-2, with 9 bases that match TRBD1. Germline V lookup: CDR1 LNHDA, CDR2 SQIVND (reference sequence). This CDR3 has 15 amino acids. With 8 bases clipped from V and 4 bases from J, the junction kept 11 bases outside the gene matches. In nucleotides, the CDR3 is TGTGCCAGTGCTCAGGGCTTGGACAGGGGCTATGGCTACACCTTC. Its translation: CASAQGLDRGYGYTF.

This clonotype has a handful of counts. The gene calls are TRBV6-4 and TRBJ1-1, with 8 bases lining up with TRBD1. The CDR3 extends over 14 amino acids. After removal of 7 bases from V and 0 bases from J, the junction contained 4 bases not matched to a gene. From germline, CDR1 is MRHNA and CDR2 SNTAGT. The CDR3 loop is CASTSDRVNTEAFF. CDR3 coding DNA: TGTGCCAGCACTTCGGACAGGGTGAACACTGAAGCTTTCTTT.

This clonotype has a count of ten or more. The rearrangement uses TRBV10-3 and TRBJ1-1, with D tentatively TRBD1 (5 bases). The germline gives CDR1 ENHRY, CDR2 SYGVKD. The CDR3 covers 12 residues. Trimming removed 10 bases at V and 3 bases at J, with 12 bases between. CDR3 loop: CATASGDTEAFF. The CDR3 coding sequence is TGTGCCACCGCCTCGGGGGACACTGAAGCTTTCTTT.

This clonotype has more than one count but fewer than ten. The chain employs TRBV20-1 and TRBJ2-7; 7 bases agree with TRBD2. The length of the CDR3 is 14 residues. J was trimmed by 3 bases and V by 3 bases; bases with no gene match: 8. Germline-derived CDR1 and CDR2 are DFQATT and SNEGSKA (reference sequence). CDR3 loop: CSASGGREGYEQYF. The CDR3 nucleotides read TGCAGTGCTAGCGGGGGGAGGGAAGGCTACGAGCAGTACTTC.

A few counts support this clonotype. This chain uses TRBV27 with TRBJ2-7; D possibly matches TRBD1 or TRBD2 (6 bases each). V lost 2 bases and J 6 bases, leaving 14 bases between the germline ends. The CDR3 runs to 14 residues. The germline V gene encodes CDR1 MNHEY and CDR2 SMNVEV (reference sequence). CDR3: CASSLLPPGAEQYF. CDR3 DNA sequence: TGTGCCAGCAGTTTACTCCCGCCGGGGGCCGAGCAGTACTTC.